This T cell receptor beta chain came from a study of blood T cells in healthy people across ages. Findings of the study overall: Using unsorted PBMCs precluded a conclusive naive versus antigen-experienced comparison.

Primed by a sample-barcoded 5' primer and a J-beta primer mix, a second PCR proceeded for about 7 to 12 cycles. A single record per CDR3 protein comes from TCRdb applying MiXCR to the 5' RACE reads. The data contain hundreds of thousands of distinct CDR3 sequences, about 30% of them singletons. This clonotype came up a few times. Its antigen is still unknown. The V and J ends lost 5 bases and 8 bases respectively, with 7 bases between them. CDR3 size: 10 residues. Approximately 9 milliliters of peripheral blood were drawn from each donor into EDTA-treated tubes. Every sample yielded at least 7 million isolated PBMCs.

The sequence came from a woman of 80 years or more in good health. The chain is built from TRBV12-3 or TRBV12-4 and TRBJ2-7, with D perhaps matching TRBD1 or TRBD2 (5 bases each). Specimen: blood. CDR3 DNA: TGTGCCAGCAGTGGGACCCAGCAGTACTTC. Its translation: CASSGTQQYF.